This T cell receptor beta chain came from a study of cytomegalovirus exposure and HLA in healthy donors. General study results and limits: Altogether, some 170 TCR beta chains were recorded as cytomegalovirus-associated. Presence/absence analyses supposed approximately even sequencing depth among donors. A later analysis linked a missense variant in DCLRE1C to the trimming of TCR beta V and J genes.

This clone was counted only a few times. Its antigen is not identified. The PCR was carried out with 60 Vbeta primers and 13 Jbeta primers. Sequencing was performed with immunoSEQ multiplex PCR; in TCRdb, only in-frame clones are kept and a portion is missing. The data contain 97,000 or so clones, more than 60% of them seen just once; the ten biggest clones take up under 2.5%. Donors showed nominal health when sampled, although they likely had unrecorded immune exposures. This CDR3 is 11 amino acids long. Germline lookup yields CDR1 SNHLY and CDR2 FYNNEI. Trimming left V 0 bases short and J 7 bases short, with 4 bases between.

The TCR sequence derives from a middle-aged man in good health and CMV-seronegative. The chain combines TRBV2 with TRBJ2-7; D unclear. The sample taken for sequencing was PBMCs. The chain's CDR3 is CASSEAPEQYF. CDR3 coding DNA: TGTGCCAGCAGTGAAGCTCCAGAGCAGTACTTC.